This TCR beta chain was sequenced during a study of T cells in Graves' hyperthyroidism and ophthalmopathy. Amplified TCR beta CDR3 regions came from RNA transcripts. A set of HTBI primers served as the primers for a first-round RT-PCR of the TCR CDR3. TCRdb recomputed calls from the multiplex PCR reads with MiXCR, one row per CDR3 protein. The sample yields more than 350,000 distinct CDR3 sequences, roughly 15% seen once. Trimming shortened V by 6 bases and J by 5 bases, and 18 bases separated the two germline ends. CDR1 is MNHNS, CDR2 SASEGT, per germline. The length of the CDR3 is 15 residues. Sequenced material: blood. This receptor was identified in a young woman with Graves' ophthalmopathy. The chain has TRBV6-1 and TRBJ2-3; D possibly matches TRBD1 or TRBD2 (7 bases each). As DNA, the CDR3 is TGTGCCAGCAGAACTCCAGGGGGGGCAGAAGATACGCAGTATTTT. This encodes CASRTPGGAEDTQYF.